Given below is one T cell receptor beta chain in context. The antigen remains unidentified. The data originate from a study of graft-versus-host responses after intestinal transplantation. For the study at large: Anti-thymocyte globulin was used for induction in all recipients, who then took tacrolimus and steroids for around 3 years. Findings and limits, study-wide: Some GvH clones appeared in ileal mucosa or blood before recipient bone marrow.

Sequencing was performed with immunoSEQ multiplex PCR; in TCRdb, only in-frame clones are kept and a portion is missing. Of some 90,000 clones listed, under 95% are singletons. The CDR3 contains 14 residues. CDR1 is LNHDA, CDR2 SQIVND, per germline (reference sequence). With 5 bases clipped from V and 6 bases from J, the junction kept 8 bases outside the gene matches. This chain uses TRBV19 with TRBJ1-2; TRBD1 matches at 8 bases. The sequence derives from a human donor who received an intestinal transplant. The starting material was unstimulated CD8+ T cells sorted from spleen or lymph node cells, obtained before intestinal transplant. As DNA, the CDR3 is TGTGCCAGTAGTCTTCAGGGGGCGTTTGATGGCTACACCTTC. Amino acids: CASSLQGAFDGYTF.